This passage covers 21 T cell receptor beta chains from one sample sequenced in a study of T cell responses to AZD1222 COVID-19 vaccine. Libraries were prepared by immunoSEQ multiplex PCR; TCRdb keeps only in-frame clonotypes and omits some of them. The table includes under 95,000 clones, approximately 83% detected once. The source was peripheral blood, collected 28 days after the second AZD1222 dose. The receptors shown here come from an adult who received the AZD1222 COVID-19 vaccine.

The rearrangement uses TRBV21-1 and TRBJ1-4. TRBV21-1 represents a pseudogene. This CDR3 comprises 15 residues. As DNA, the CDR3 is TGTGCCAGCAGCAAAGAACGAGCAACTAATGAAAAACTGTTTTTT. Protein: CASSKERATNEKLFF.

This chain links TRBV10-3 with TRBJ1-5; D gene uncertain. The V gene lost 2 bases and the J gene lost 3 bases, with 8 bases spanning the gap. The germline gives CDR1 ENHRY, CDR2 SYGVKD. This CDR3 comprises 14 residues. The CDR3 nucleotides are TGTGCCATCAGTGAGGGCCAGCCCAATCAGCCCCAGCATTTT. Its protein is CAISEGQPNQPQHF.

This chain joins TRBV5-1 and TRBJ1-1, with D hard to call. CDR1 is SGHRS and CDR2 is YFSETQ in the germline V gene. Deletions cut 6 bases from V and 8 bases from J, with 17 bases between. The CDR3 sequence is 13 residues long. The DNA for the CDR3 is TGCGCCAGCAAGAACTTAGGAAACAGAGAAGCTTTCTTT. It translates to CASKNLGNREAFF.

The V call is TRBV21-1, the J call TRBJ2-3; the table's D call TRBD1 went unverified against the DNA. TRBV21-1 is marked as a pseudogene. The CDR3 is 14 amino acids. The DNA of the CDR3 is TGTGCCAGCAGACCAGGGGGCGCATCGGATACGCAGTATTTT. Its protein product is CASRPGGASDTQYF.

The sample holds one count of this clone. The chain links TRBV28 to TRBJ1-6, with D maybe TRBD1 (6 bases). CDR1 MDHEN and CDR2 SYDVKM come from the germline V gene. V gave up 3 bases and J gave up 6 bases, with 9 bases separating them. The CDR3 is made up of 14 amino acids. The CDR3 loop is CASSFGQPNSPLHF. Here the CDR3 DNA reads TGTGCCAGCAGTTTTGGACAGCCTAATTCACCCCTCCACTTT.

This clone appeared a single time. The chain has TRBV15 and TRBJ1-2; the D is unclear. The CDR3 is 14 residues long. Per the germline V gene, CDR1 is LNHNV and CDR2 is YYDKDF (reference sequence). Trimming took 0 bases from V and 3 from J, leaving 8 bases between them. This CDR3 is CATSRDRNYYGYTF. In DNA, the CDR3 is TGTGCCACCAGCAGAGATCGGAATTACTATGGCTACACCTTC.

The rearrangement uses TRBV6-5 and TRBJ1-1, with a weak D call TRBD1 (6 bases). V was clipped by 0 bases and J by 10 bases, with 18 bases between them. Germline lookup yields CDR1 MNHEY and CDR2 SVGAGI. The CDR3 extends over 15 amino acids. The CDR3 protein is CASSYSGRGGLGAFF. In DNA, the CDR3 is TGTGCCAGCAGTTACTCGGGCAGGGGCGGCCTGGGAGCTTTCTTT.

The rearrangement joins TRBV5-6 to TRBJ1-3; D unresolved. Germline V gene data show CDR1 as SGHDT and CDR2 as YYEEEE. The CDR3 is made up of 17 amino acids. Trimming took off 4 bases at V and 0 bases at J, with 17 bases between the two ends. The CDR3 DNA reads as TGTGCCAGCAGCGGACTGGAGCTCAGACACTCTGGAAACACCATATATTTT. Translation: CASSGLELRHSGNTIYF.

This clone appeared a few times. The chain combines TRBV5-6 with TRBJ1-5, with TRBD1 matching over 8 bases. Looked up from germline, CDR1 is SGHDT and CDR2 is YYEEEE. This CDR3 comprises 15 residues. The ends lost 2 bases at V and 7 bases at J; junction bases unmatched: 8. CDR3 sequence reads: CASSFGTGGNQPQHF. DNA of the CDR3: TGTGCCAGCAGCTTCGGGACAGGTGGGAACCAGCCCCAGCATTTT.

A few counts support this clone. The chain combines TRBV6-1 with TRBJ1-1; a possible D gene is TRBD1 (5 bases). This CDR3 contains 15 residues. The germline gives CDR1 MNHNS, CDR2 SASEGT. V shed 1 base and J shed 4 bases, with 13 bases lying between them. The CDR3 is CASSEGGVVGTEAFF. The CDR3 region has the DNA TGTGCCAGCAGTGAAGGGGGGGTCGTTGGCACTGAAGCTTTCTTT.

This clone was recorded once. The chain employs TRBV28 and TRBJ2-7; perhaps TRBD2 as D (6 bases). Germline loops: CDR1 MDHEN, CDR2 SYDVKM. The CDR3 spans 15 residues. V gave up 3 bases and J gave up 4 bases, with 16 bases separating them. CDR3 protein: CASSFPEGFTYEQYF. CDR3 in DNA: TGTGCCAGCAGTTTTCCGGAGGGGTTTACATACGAGCAGTACTTC.

The chain couples TRBV7-9 to TRBJ1-6, with D possibly matching TRBD1 (6 bases). Germline assignment: CDR1 SEHNR and CDR2 FQNEAQ (reference sequence). This CDR3 spans 12 amino acids. Trimming left V 2 bases short and J 14 bases short, with 10 bases between. The CDR3 reads CASSLQGLTLHF. The CDR3 DNA reads as TGTGCCAGCAGCTTACAGGGGTTAACCCTCCACTTT.

The CDR3 reads CASSQKGLQNLNTEAFF. CDR3 coding DNA: TGCGCCAGCAGCCAAAAGGGGTTGCAAAATCTGAACACTGAAGCTTTCTTT. This sequence joins TRBV5-1 and TRBJ1-1; maybe TRBD1 (5 bases). Germline-derived CDR1 and CDR2 are SGHRS and YFSETQ. The CDR3 spans 17 residues. V was pared by 4 bases and J by 0 bases, with 19 bases between. Using reference TRBV5-1 and TRBJ1-1 for the parts outside the CDR3, the full variable domain is KAGVTQTPRYLIKTRGQQVTLSCSPISGHRSVSWYQQTPGQGLQFLFEYFSETQRNKGNFPGRFSGRQFSNSRSEMNVSTLELGDSALYLCASSQKGLQNLNTEAFFGQGTRLTVV.

The chain combines TRBV11-2 with TRBJ2-1; 9 nucleotides agree with TRBD2. From germline, CDR1 is SGHAT and CDR2 FQNNGV. V shed 2 bases and J 4 bases; nucleotides not matched to a gene: 6. The CDR3 length is 16 residues. The CDR3 DNA reads as TGTGCCAGCAGCTTATCCTTGGCGGGGGGGTACAATGAGCAGTTCTTC. This sequence encodes CASSLSLAGGYNEQFF.

This clone was seen only once. The chain carries TRBV10-3 and TRBJ2-7; weak D call: TRBD1 (6 bases). The germline V and J ends were trimmed by 6 bases and 6 bases, with 24 bases remaining between them. This CDR3 has 16 residues. The germline gives CDR1 ENHRY, CDR2 SYGVKD. The CDR3 protein is CAIRRGQGTTPGEQYF. Here the CDR3 DNA reads TGTGCCATCAGGAGGGGACAAGGCACTACTCCAGGCGAGCAGTACTTC.

This chain connects TRBV14 to TRBJ2-7; possible D gene TRBD1, 6 bases. V lost 4 bases and J lost 3, with 22 bases in between. This CDR3 spans 17 amino acids. Germline CDR1 reads SGHDN; CDR2 reads FVKESK. CDR3 sequence reads: CASSPGVGGGGLYEQYF. The CDR3 nucleotides read TGTGCCAGCAGCCCAGGGGTCGGAGGAGGCGGCCTCTACGAGCAGTACTTC.

This chain links TRBV4-1 with TRBJ1-1; D is perhaps TRBD1 (5 bases). Germline V lookup: CDR1 MGHRA, CDR2 YSYEKL. This CDR3 comprises 14 residues. Trimming took off 5 bases at V and 7 bases at J, with 17 bases between the two ends. CDR3 DNA sequence: TGCGCCAGCAGCACGGGGCGCGGTTCAGGTGAAGCTTTCTTT. Its translation is CASSTGRGSGEAFF.

The chain uses TRBV7-6 and TRBJ2-2, with D tentatively TRBD1 (6 bases). The length of the CDR3 is 16 residues. In germline, CDR1 is SGHVS, CDR2 FNYEAQ. With 3 bases removed from V and 8 bases from J, the gap between germline ends came to 19 bases. The CDR3 DNA is TGTGCCAGCAGCTTGAAGGGCTGGGGGCTTACGGGGGAGCTGTTTTTT. Translated, it gives CASSLKGWGLTGELFF. Drawing the rest from reference TRBV7-6 and TRBJ2-2, the complete variable domain is GAGVSQSPRYKVTKRGQDVALRCDPISGHVSLYWYRQALGQGPEFLTYFNYEAQQDKSGLPNDRFSAERPEGSISTLTIQRTEQRDSAMYRCASSLKGWGLTGELFFGEGSRLTVL.

This chain connects TRBV7-6 to TRBJ2-5; tentatively, D is TRBD1 (6 bases). This CDR3 contains 15 residues. The V gene's germline CDR1 is SGHVS and CDR2 FNYEAQ. Deletions cut 5 bases from V and 1 base from J, with 14 bases between. The CDR3 nucleotides read TGTGCCAGCAGCGGACCGGGACACTTCCAAGAGACCCAGTACTTC. This gives the protein CASSGPGHFQETQYF.

The chain uses TRBV7-2 and TRBJ1-5; a weak D match, TRBD1 (5 bases). This CDR3 contains 15 residues. Trimming shortened V by 1 base and J by 7 bases, and 14 bases separated the two germline ends. CDR1 and CDR2 (germline): SGHTA, FQGNSA. This CDR3 is CASSLDSSTVQPQHF. CDR3 nucleotide sequence: TGTGCCAGCAGCTTAGACTCCTCGACAGTACAGCCCCAGCATTTT. Filled out from reference TRBV7-2 and TRBJ1-5, the complete variable domain reads GAGVSQSPSNKVTEKGKDVELRCDPISGHTALYWYRQSLGQGLEFLIYFQGNSAPDKSGLPSDRFSAERTGGSVSTLTIQRTQQEDSAVYLCASSLDSSTVQPQHFGDGTRLSIL.

The V and J genes are TRBV18 and TRBJ2-7, with D perhaps TRBD2 (7 bases). The CDR3 runs to 15 residues. V was trimmed by 2 bases and J by 5 bases, leaving 16 bases between them. From germline, CDR1 is KGHSH and CDR2 LQKENI. The CDR3, as DNA: TGTGCCAGCTCACCAGGTGGGGGGGCGTTCGACGAGCAGTACTTC. Translation gives CASSPGGGAFDEQYF.